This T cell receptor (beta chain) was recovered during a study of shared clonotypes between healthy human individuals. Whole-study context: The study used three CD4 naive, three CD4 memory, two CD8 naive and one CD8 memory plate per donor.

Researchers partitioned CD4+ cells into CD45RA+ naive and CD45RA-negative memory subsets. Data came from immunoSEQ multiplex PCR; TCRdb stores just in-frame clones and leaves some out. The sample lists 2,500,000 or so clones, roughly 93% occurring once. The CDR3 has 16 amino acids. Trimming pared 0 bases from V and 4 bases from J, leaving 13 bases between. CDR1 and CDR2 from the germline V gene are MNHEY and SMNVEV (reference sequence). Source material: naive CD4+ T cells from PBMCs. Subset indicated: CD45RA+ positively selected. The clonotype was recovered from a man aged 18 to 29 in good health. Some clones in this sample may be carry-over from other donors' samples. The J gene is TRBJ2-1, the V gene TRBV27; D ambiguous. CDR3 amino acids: CASSLSYGYGYNEQFF. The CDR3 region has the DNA TGTGCCAGCAGTTTATCTTACGGGTATGGGTACAATGAGCAGTTCTTC.